These 27 T cell receptor beta chains were all obtained from the same sample, sequenced in a study of cytomegalovirus exposure and HLA in healthy donors. This PCR relied on a set of 60 Vbeta primers and 13 Jbeta primers. Produced via immunoSEQ multiplex PCR; TCRdb's table is partial and in-frame only. Among 160,000 or so clones listed, roughly 88% were seen once. What was sequenced was PBMCs. These TCRs come from a man aged 45-65 years in good health and CMV-seropositive.

The chain employs TRBV15 and TRBJ2-7; TRBD1 agrees at 7 bases. Germline loops: CDR1 LNHNV, CDR2 YYDKDF (reference sequence). With V trimmed by 0 bases and J by 3 bases, 8 bases remained unmatched. This CDR3 contains 16 residues. This chain's CDR3 is CATSRDPRQGVYEQYF. The CDR3 DNA sequence: TGTGCCACCAGCAGAGATCCTCGACAGGGAGTCTACGAGCAGTACTTC.

The chain employs TRBV10-3 and TRBJ2-5, with 9 bases fitting TRBD1. The length of the CDR3 is 15 residues. Germline loops: CDR1 ENHRY, CDR2 SYGVKD. V was pared by 7 bases and J by 1 base, with 7 bases of the junction left unmatched. CDR3 sequence: CAITPGTGIQETQYF. The CDR3, as DNA: TGTGCCATCACCCCCGGGACAGGGATCCAAGAGACCCAGTACTTC.

The rearrangement uses TRBV7-9 and TRBJ2-7; no clear D gene. V lost 4 bases to trimming and J lost 3 bases, with 13 bases between them. The CDR3 length is 14 residues. CDR1 is SEHNR and CDR2 is FQNEAQ in the germline V gene (reference sequence). In DNA form, the CDR3 reads TGTGCCAGCAGCTACCGTGAACAACGCTACGAGCAGTACTTC. Protein sequence: CASSYREQRYEQYF.

The CDR3: CAWSAPRDRPTPLHF. CDR3 DNA sequence: TGTGCCTGGAGTGCCCCCCGGGACAGGCCGACACCCCTCCACTTT. This sequence joins TRBV30 and TRBJ1-6; 8 bases line up with TRBD1. CDR3 length: 15 amino acids. Trimming took 1 base from V and 11 from J; bases not matched to a gene: 10. Germline lookup yields CDR1 GTSNPN and CDR2 SVGIG (reference sequence).

In regard to this clone: Just one base apart from a much larger clone, this may be a read error. V usage is TRBV28 and J usage is TRBJ2-7; possibly TRBD1 for D (6 bases). Trimming pared 5 bases from V and 3 bases from J, leaving 8 bases between. The CDR3 is 12 residues long. Per the germline V gene, CDR1 is MDHEN and CDR2 is SYDVKM. The DNA for the CDR3 is TGTGCCAGCAGTATACAGGGCTACGAGCAGTACTTC. This sequence encodes CASSIQGYEQYF. The full variable domain, completed using reference TRBV28 and TRBJ2-7, is DVKVTQSSRYLVKRTGEKVFLECVQDMDHENMFWYRQDPGLGLRLIYFSYDVKMKEKGDIPEGYSVSREKKERFSLILESASTNQTSMYLCASSIQGYEQYFGPGTRLTVT.

The chain carries TRBV6-5 and TRBJ1-1; 7 bases are shared with TRBD1. The CDR3 is made up of 15 amino acids. CDR1 is MNHEY, CDR2 SVGAGI, per germline. The V and J ends lost 6 bases and 4 bases, in that order; junction bases with no gene match: 11. CDR3 sequence reads: CASRLDRVSGTEAFF. CDR3 DNA sequence: TGTGCCAGCAGACTTGACAGGGTGAGTGGCACTGAAGCTTTCTTT.

The chain employs TRBV2 and TRBJ1-5; D not resolved. V was trimmed by 0 bases and J by 7 bases, leaving 10 bases between them. The CDR3 spans 14 residues. Germline values: CDR1 SNHLY, CDR2 FYNNEI. The CDR3 protein is CASSEALVRQPQHF. The CDR3 region has the DNA TGTGCCAGCAGTGAAGCGCTGGTGCGACAGCCCCAGCATTTT.

The chain couples TRBV7-3 to TRBJ2-3, with 8 bases identical to TRBD1. Looked up from germline, CDR1 is SGHTA and CDR2 is FQGTGA. The CDR3 is 15 residues long. Trimming at V came to 1 base and at J to 5 bases, leaving 5 bases not matched to a gene. In DNA, the CDR3 is TGTGCCAGCAGCTTAAGGCAGGGGGCGATAGATACGCAGTATTTT. This sequence encodes CASSLRQGAIDTQYF.

The chain joins TRBV12-5 to TRBJ2-2; the match to TRBD1 covers 7 bases. The CDR3 is made up of 13 amino acids. The V and J ends lost 5 bases and 8 bases, in that order; junction bases with no gene match: 5. CDR1 is LGHNT and CDR2 is FRNRAP in the germline V gene. This chain's CDR3 is CASGRDSRGELFF. CDR3 DNA sequence: TGTGCTAGTGGTCGGGACAGCAGGGGGGAGCTGTTTTTT.

The V call is TRBV11-2, the J call TRBJ2-7; D might be TRBD1 (6 bases). With 1 base removed from V and 6 bases from J, the gap between germline ends came to 7 bases. CDR1 is SGHAT and CDR2 is FQNNGV in the germline V gene. The CDR3 is 12 amino acids. CDR3 amino acids: CASSLGGGEQYF. The CDR3 bases are TGTGCCAGCAGCTTAGGAGGGGGCGAGCAGTACTTC.

V usage is TRBV10-3 and J usage is TRBJ2-3; D ambiguous. Looked up from germline, CDR1 is ENHRY and CDR2 is SYGVKD. The CDR3 is 14 amino acids. Trimming removed 9 bases from V and 2 bases from J, with 15 bases in between. The CDR3 loop is CAIETELHTDTQYF. CDR3 coding DNA: TGTGCCATAGAAACCGAACTTCACACAGATACGCAGTATTTT.

V is TRBV19 and J is TRBJ2-2; TRBD1 is a possible D gene (5 bases). The V end lost 1 base, the J end lost 0 bases, and 6 bases lay between the germline ends. Germline V gene data show CDR1 as LNHDA and CDR2 as SQIVND (reference sequence). The CDR3 is 15 amino acids. CDR3 nucleotide sequence: TGTGCCAGTAGTATAGGACAGTCGAACACCGGGGAGCTGTTTTTT. Protein: CASSIGQSNTGELFF. Full variable domain (remainder filled in from reference TRBV19 and TRBJ2-2): DGGITQSPKYLFRKEGQNVTLSCEQNLNHDAMYWYRQDPGQGLRLIYYSQIVNDFQKGDIAEGYSVSREKKESFPLTVTSAQKNPTAFYLCASSIGQSNTGELFFGEGSRLTVL.

This chain connects TRBV9 to TRBJ2-3, with TRBD2 matching 11 bases. Germline values: CDR1 SGDLS, CDR2 YYNGEE. The CDR3 contains 16 residues. V shed 3 bases and J 6 bases; nucleotides not matched to a gene: 9. This CDR3 is CASSALAGGPSDTQYF. The CDR3 DNA is TGTGCCAGCAGCGCCTTAGCGGGAGGGCCCTCCGATACGCAGTATTTT. The complete variable domain, with remaining parts taken from reference TRBV9 and TRBJ2-3, reads DSGVTQTPKHLITATGQRVTLRCSPRSGDLSVYWYQQSLDQGLQFLIQYYNGEERAKGNILERFSAQQFPDLHSELNLSSLELGDSALYFCASSALAGGPSDTQYFGPGTRLTVL.

The chain combines TRBV27 with TRBJ2-3, with 9 bases matching TRBD2. The CDR3 extends over 15 amino acids. J gave up 2 bases and V 8 bases, and 8 bases lay outside the gene matches. Germline V gene lookup returns CDR1 MNHEY and CDR2 SMNVEV (reference sequence). The CDR3 DNA is TGTGCCAGCGGGGATGGGACTAGCCCCACAGATACGCAGTATTTT. It encodes CASGDGTSPTDTQYF.

The rearrangement links TRBV2 to TRBJ1-2; D ambiguous. The germline gives CDR1 SNHLY, CDR2 FYNNEI. The CDR3 length is 16 residues. Trimming cost V 6 bases and J 1 base, with 18 bases left between them. The CDR3 loop is CASSPRGLSNNYGYTF. For the CDR3, the DNA is TGTGCCAGCAGCCCCAGAGGGCTGAGTAATAACTATGGCTACACCTTC.

V usage is TRBV11-2 and J usage is TRBJ1-2; no clear D. V lost 1 base and J lost 3, with 3 bases in between. CDR3 length equals 12 residues. Germline loops: CDR1 SGHAT, CDR2 FQNNGV. The CDR3 DNA reads TGTGCCAGCAGCTTAGCCTACTATGGCTACACCTTC. This gives the protein CASSLAYYGYTF.

The chain links TRBV29-1 to TRBJ1-1, with D unclear. The CDR3 has 14 residues. V was clipped by 2 bases and J by 1 base, with 11 bases between them. Germline V gene sequence: CDR1 SQVTM, CDR2 ANQGSEA. Here the CDR3 DNA reads TGCAGCGTTGAACGCCGGGGTAGGAACACTGAAGCTTTCTTT. Protein product: CSVERRGRNTEAFF. Based on the CDR3 plus reference TRBV29-1 and TRBJ1-1, the full variable domain is SAVISQKPSRDICQRGTSLTIQCQVDSQVTMMFWYRQQPGQSLTLIATANQGSEATYESGFVIDKFPISRPNLTFSTLTVSNMSPEDSSIYLCSVERRGRNTEAFFGQGTRLTVV.

The chain has TRBV10-1 and TRBJ2-5; D may be TRBD1 (5 bases). Matching the DNA end better, TRBJ2-7 makes the J call doubtful. CDR3 length: 13 amino acids. The germline CDR1 and CDR2 sequences are WNHNN and SYGVQD (reference sequence). The CDR3 sequence: CASSGQNSYEQYF. The DNA of the CDR3 is TGCGCCAGCAGTGGACAGAACTCCTACGAGCAGTACTTC.

This clone was seen a handful of times. This chain joins TRBV6-6 and TRBJ1-1, with no clear D. From germline, CDR1 is MNHNY and CDR2 SVGAGI (reference sequence). V was cut by 5 bases and J by 1 base, with 8 bases left in between. This CDR3 spans 13 amino acids. The chain's CDR3 is CASSQTRNTEAFF. DNA of the CDR3: TGTGCCAGCAGTCAAACGAGGAACACTGAAGCTTTCTTT.

V usage is TRBV4-2 and J usage is TRBJ1-1, with D possibly TRBD1 on 6 matching bases. The CDR3 contains 16 residues. Per germline, CDR1 LGHNA and CDR2 YNFKEQ. V was trimmed by 4 bases and J by 3 bases, leaving 18 bases between them. This CDR3 is CASSLPYQQGDTEAFF. The CDR3 DNA reads TGTGCCAGCAGCCTACCCTACCAACAGGGAGACACTGAAGCTTTCTTT.

V and J are TRBV5-4 and TRBJ1-4; tentatively, D is TRBD1 (6 bases). Trimming stripped 4 bases from V and 4 bases from J, with 17 bases between. Germline V gene lookup returns CDR1 SGHNT and CDR2 YYREEE (reference sequence). The CDR3 consists of 16 residues. In DNA, the CDR3 is TGTGCCAGCAGCGGGGGCCCTTCGGGGGGTAATGAAAAACTGTTTTTT. Amino acids: CASSGGPSGGNEKLFF.

The rearrangement joins TRBV11-2 to TRBJ1-2, with D uncertain. This CDR3 contains 12 residues. Trimming took off 5 bases at V and 4 bases at J, with 8 bases between the two ends. Germline V gene sequence: CDR1 SGHAT, CDR2 FQNNGV. The CDR3 here is CASSQNLYGYTF. CDR3 DNA sequence: TGTGCCAGCAGCCAGAATCTCTATGGCTACACCTTC.

The chain joins TRBV5-1 to TRBJ2-3; TRBD1 is a possible D gene (6 bases). Germline V gene sequence: CDR1 SGHRS, CDR2 YFSETQ. The CDR3 runs to 14 residues. The V gene lost 0 bases and the J gene lost 4 bases, with 9 bases spanning the gap. CDR3 sequence reads: CASSLGSGADTQYF. In DNA, the CDR3 is TGCGCCAGCAGCTTGGGGTCAGGGGCAGATACGCAGTATTTT.

This chain links TRBV6-1 with TRBJ1-1; 8 bases match TRBD1. V trimming: 6 bases; J trimming: 9 bases; junction bases outside the gene matches: 15. The CDR3 is 15 amino acids. In germline, CDR1 is MNHNS, CDR2 SASEGT. The CDR3 nucleotides are TGTGCCAGCAGGAGCCCTGGACAGGGAATCATCCAAGCTTTCTTT. It yields the protein CASRSPGQGIIQAFF.

This clone has a handful of counts. The DNA for the CDR3 is TGTGCCAGCAGCTTATTAAGGGGGCAGGGAAACACCATATATTTT. Protein: CASSLLRGQGNTIYF. The chain has TRBV7-2 and TRBJ1-3, with 7 bases fitting TRBD1. V shed 2 bases, J shed 4 bases, and the junction held 5 bases outside the gene matches. Germline V gene data show CDR1 as SGHTA and CDR2 as FQGNSA. This CDR3 region has 15 residues.

The chain couples TRBV5-5 to TRBJ2-3, with TRBD2 matching over 7 bases. CDR1 SGHKS and CDR2 YYEKEE come from the germline V gene (reference sequence). J gave up 5 bases and V 7 bases, and 16 bases lay outside the gene matches. The CDR3 is 16 residues long. The CDR3 coding sequence is TGTGCCAGCTCTGGGGCCCAGGCGGGGGTGGGAGATACGCAGTATTTT. Its translation: CASSGAQAGVGDTQYF.

This chain joins TRBV6-6 and TRBJ2-7; tentatively, D is TRBD2 (5 bases). This CDR3 has 13 amino acids. Germline loops: CDR1 MNHNY, CDR2 SVGAGI (reference sequence). Trimming pared 6 bases from V and 2 bases from J, leaving 11 bases between. The CDR3, as DNA: TGTGCCAGCAGCAGGACTGCAGCCTACGAGCAGTACGTC. This codes for CASSRTAAYEQYV.